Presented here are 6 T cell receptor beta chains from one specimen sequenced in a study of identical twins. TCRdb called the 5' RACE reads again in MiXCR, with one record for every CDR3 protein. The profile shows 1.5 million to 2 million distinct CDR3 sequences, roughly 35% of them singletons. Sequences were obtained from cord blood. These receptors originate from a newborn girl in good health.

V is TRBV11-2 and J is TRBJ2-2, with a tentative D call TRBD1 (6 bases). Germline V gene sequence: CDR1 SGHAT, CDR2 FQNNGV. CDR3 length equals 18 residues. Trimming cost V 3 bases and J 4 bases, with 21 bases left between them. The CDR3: CASSFTRIGTPFTGELFF. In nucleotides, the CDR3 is TGTGCCAGCAGCTTTACCCGGATCGGGACACCCTTCACCGGGGAGCTGTTTTTT. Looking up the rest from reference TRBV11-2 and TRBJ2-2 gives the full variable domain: EAGVAQSPRYKIIEKRQSVAFWCNPISGHATLYWYQQILGQGPKLLIQFQNNGVVDDSQLPKDRFSAERLKGVDSTLKIQPAKLEDSAVYLCASSFTRIGTPFTGELFFGEGSRLTVL.

CDR3: CASSEADRDTQYF. As DNA, the CDR3 is TGTGCCAGCAGTGAAGCAGACAGGGATACGCAGTATTTT. The chain links TRBV6-1 to TRBJ2-3; D may be TRBD1 (6 bases). The CDR3 runs 13 residues. CDR1 MNHNS and CDR2 SASEGT come from the germline V gene. Trimming pared 0 bases from V and 6 bases from J, leaving 7 bases between.

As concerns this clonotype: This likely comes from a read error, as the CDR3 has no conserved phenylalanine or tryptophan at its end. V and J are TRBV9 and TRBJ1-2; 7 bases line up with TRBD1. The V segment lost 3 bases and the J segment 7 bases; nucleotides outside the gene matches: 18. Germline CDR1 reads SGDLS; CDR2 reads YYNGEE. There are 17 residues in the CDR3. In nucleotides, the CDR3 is TGTGCCAGCAGCGCACTACATCAGGGACAGTGGGGAAGTGGCTACACCTGC. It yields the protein CASSALHQGQWGSGYTC.

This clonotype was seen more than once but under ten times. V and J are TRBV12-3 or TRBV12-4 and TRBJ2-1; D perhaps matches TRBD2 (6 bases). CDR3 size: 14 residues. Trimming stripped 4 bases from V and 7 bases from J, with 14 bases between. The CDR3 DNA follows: TGTGCCAGCAGTTGGATGCAGGGAGGTAATGAGCAGTTCTTC. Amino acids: CASSWMQGGNEQFF.

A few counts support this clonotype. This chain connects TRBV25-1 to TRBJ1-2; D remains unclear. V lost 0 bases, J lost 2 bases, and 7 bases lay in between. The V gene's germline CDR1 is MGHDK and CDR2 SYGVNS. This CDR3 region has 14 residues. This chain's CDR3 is CASSEYSLNYGYTF. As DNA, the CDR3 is TGTGCCAGCAGTGAATATTCGTTAAACTATGGCTACACCTTC.

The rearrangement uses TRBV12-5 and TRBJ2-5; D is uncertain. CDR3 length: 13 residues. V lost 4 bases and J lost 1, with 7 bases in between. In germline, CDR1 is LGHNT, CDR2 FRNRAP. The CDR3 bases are TGTGCTAGTGGTTCCCCTCTCCAAGAGACCCAGTACTTC. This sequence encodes CASGSPLQETQYF.